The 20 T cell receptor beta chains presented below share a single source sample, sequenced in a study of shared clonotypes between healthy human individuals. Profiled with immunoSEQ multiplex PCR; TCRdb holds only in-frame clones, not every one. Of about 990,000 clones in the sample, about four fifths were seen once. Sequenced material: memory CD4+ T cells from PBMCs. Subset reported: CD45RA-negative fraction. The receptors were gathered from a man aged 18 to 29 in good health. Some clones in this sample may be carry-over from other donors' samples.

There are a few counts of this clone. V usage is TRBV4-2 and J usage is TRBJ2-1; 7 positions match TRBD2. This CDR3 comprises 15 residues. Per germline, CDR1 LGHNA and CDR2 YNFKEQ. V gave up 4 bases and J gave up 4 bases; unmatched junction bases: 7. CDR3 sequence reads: CASSPSDSGYNEQFF. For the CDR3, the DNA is TGTGCCAGCAGCCCCTCTGATAGCGGGTACAATGAGCAGTTCTTC.

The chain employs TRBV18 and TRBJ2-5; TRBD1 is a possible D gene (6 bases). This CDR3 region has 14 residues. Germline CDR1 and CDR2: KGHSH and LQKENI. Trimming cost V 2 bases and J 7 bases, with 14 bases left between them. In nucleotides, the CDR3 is TGTGCCAGCTCACCAGTGGGGGCGTCTGGGACCCAGTACTTC. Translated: CASSPVGASGTQYF.

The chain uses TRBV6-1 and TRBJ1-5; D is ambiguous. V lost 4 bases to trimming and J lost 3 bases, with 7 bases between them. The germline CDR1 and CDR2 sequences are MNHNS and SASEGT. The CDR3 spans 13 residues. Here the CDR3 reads CASSGDFNQPQHF. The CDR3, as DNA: TGTGCCAGCAGTGGGGATTTCAATCAGCCCCAGCATTTT.

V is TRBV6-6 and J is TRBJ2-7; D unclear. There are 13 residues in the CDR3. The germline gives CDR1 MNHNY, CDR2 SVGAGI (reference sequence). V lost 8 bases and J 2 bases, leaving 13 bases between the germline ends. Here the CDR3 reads CASAGGNTYEQYF. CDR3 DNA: TGTGCCAGCGCCGGTGGGAACACCTACGAGCAGTACTTC.

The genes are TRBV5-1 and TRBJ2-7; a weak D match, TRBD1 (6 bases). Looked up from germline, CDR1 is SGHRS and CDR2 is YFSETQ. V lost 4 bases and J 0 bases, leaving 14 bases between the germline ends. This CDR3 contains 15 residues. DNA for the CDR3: TGCGCCAGCAGCCCTAGCACAGGGACCTCCTACGAGCAGTACTTC. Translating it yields CASSPSTGTSYEQYF.

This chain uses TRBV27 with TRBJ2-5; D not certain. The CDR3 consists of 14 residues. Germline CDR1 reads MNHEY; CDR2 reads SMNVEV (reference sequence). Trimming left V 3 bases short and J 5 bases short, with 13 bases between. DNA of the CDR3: TGTGCCAGCAGTTTTAATTACGGGCGCGAGACCCAGTACTTC. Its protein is CASSFNYGRETQYF.

DNA of the CDR3: TGCGCCAGCAGCTTGGCGCTCAGAGGGACCGCTTCGGGCTATGGCTACACCTTC. As protein: CASSLALRGTASGYGYTF. The chain is built from TRBV5-1 and TRBJ1-2; D is perhaps TRBD1 (5 bases). The germline V gene encodes CDR1 SGHRS and CDR2 YFSETQ. Trimming took off 0 bases at V and 4 bases at J, with 22 bases between the two ends. The CDR3 has 18 residues.

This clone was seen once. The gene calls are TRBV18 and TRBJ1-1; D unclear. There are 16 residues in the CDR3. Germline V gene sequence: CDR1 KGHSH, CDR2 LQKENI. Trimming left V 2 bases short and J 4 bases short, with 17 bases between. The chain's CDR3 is CASSPAGVGGSTEAFF. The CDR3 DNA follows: TGTGCCAGCTCACCAGCCGGAGTCGGAGGAAGCACTGAAGCTTTCTTT. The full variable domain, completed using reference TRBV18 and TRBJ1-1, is NAGVMQNPRHLVRRRGQEARLRCSPMKGHSHVYWYRQLPEEGLKFMVYLQKENIIDESGMPKERFSAEFPKEGPSILRIQQVVRGDSAAYFCASSPAGVGGSTEAFFGQGTRLTVV.

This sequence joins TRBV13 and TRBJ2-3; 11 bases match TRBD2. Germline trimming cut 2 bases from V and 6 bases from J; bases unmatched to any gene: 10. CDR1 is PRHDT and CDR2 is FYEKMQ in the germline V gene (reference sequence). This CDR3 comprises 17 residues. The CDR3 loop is CASSLPTSGRYADTQYF. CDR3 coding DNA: TGTGCCAGCAGCTTACCTACTAGCGGGAGATATGCCGATACGCAGTATTTT.

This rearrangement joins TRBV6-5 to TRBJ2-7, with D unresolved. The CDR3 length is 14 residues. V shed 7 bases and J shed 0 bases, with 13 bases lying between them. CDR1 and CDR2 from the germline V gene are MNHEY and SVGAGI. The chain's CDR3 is CASKATFSSYEQYF. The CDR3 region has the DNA TGTGCCAGCAAGGCAACCTTTAGCTCCTACGAGCAGTACTTC.

The CDR3 sequence is CSVQQGAGANVLTF. CDR3 DNA: TGCAGCGTCCAGCAGGGTGCTGGGGCCAACGTCCTGACTTTC. V gene TRBV29-1 combines with J gene TRBJ2-6; TRBD1 is a possible D gene (5 bases). Trimming left V 6 bases short and J 2 bases short, with 11 bases between. This CDR3 spans 14 amino acids. Germline V lookup: CDR1 SQVTM, CDR2 ANQGSEA.

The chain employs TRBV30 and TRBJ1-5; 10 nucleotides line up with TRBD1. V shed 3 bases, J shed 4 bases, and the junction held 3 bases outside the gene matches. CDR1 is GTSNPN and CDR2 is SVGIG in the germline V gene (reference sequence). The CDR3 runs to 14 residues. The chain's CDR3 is CAWREGQGNQPQHF. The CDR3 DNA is TGTGCCTGGAGAGAGGGACAGGGGAATCAGCCCCAGCATTTT.

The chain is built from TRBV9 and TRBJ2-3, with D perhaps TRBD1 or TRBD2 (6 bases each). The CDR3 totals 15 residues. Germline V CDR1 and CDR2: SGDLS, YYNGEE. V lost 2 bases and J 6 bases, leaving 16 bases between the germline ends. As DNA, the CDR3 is TGTGCCAGCAGCGTGGGGGGCTTCCACAGTGATACGCAGTATTTT. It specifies CASSVGGFHSDTQYF.

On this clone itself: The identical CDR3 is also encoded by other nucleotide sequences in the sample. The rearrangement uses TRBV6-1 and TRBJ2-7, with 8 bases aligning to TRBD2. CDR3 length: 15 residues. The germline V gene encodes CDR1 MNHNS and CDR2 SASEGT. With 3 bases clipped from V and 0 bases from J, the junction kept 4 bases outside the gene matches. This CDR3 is CASSEAGTSSYEQYF. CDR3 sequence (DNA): TGTGCCAGCAGTGAGGCCGGGACTAGCTCCTACGAGCAGTACTTC.

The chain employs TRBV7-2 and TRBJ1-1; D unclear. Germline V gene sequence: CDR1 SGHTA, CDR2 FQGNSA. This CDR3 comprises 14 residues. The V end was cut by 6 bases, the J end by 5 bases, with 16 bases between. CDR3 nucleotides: TGTGCCAGCAGGCTCACAACCGGGGTGACTGAAGCTTTCTTT. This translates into CASRLTTGVTEAFF.

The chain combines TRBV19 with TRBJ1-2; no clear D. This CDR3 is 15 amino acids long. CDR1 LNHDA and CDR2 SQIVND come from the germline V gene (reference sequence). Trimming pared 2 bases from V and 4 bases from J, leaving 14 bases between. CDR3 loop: CASSIRGSFAYGYTF. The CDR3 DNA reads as TGTGCCAGTAGTATACGAGGGTCTTTCGCCTATGGCTACACCTTC.

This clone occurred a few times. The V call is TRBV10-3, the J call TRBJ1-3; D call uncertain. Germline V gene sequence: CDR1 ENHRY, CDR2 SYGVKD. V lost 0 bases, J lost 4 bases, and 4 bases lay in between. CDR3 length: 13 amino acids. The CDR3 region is CAISESFGNTIYF. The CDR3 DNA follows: TGTGCCATCAGTGAGTCGTTCGGAAACACCATATATTTT.

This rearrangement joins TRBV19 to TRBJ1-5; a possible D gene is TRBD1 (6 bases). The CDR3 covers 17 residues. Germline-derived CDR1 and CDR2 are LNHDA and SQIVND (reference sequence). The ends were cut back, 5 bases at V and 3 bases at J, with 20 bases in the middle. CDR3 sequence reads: CASSLLRQDVTNQPQHF. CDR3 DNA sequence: TGTGCCAGTAGTTTACTGAGACAGGACGTTACCAATCAGCCCCAGCATTTT.

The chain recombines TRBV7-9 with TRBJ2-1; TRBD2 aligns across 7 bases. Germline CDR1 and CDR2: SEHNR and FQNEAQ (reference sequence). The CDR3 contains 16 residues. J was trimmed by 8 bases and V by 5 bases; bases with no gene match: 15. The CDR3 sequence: CASSPLRGLGTHEQFF. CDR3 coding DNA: TGTGCCAGCAGCCCCCTCCGCGGACTAGGTACCCATGAGCAGTTCTTC.

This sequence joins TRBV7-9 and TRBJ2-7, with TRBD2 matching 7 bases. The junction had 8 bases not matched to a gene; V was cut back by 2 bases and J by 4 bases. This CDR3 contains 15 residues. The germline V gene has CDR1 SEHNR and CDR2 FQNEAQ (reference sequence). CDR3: CASSLRGLEVYEQYF. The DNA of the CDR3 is TGTGCCAGCAGCTTAAGAGGACTAGAGGTTTACGAGCAGTACTTC.